These 26 T cell receptor beta chains originate from one sample sequenced in a study of blood T cell repertoires in COVID-19. The assay was immunoSEQ multiplex PCR, and TCRdb's table has in-frame clones only and misses some. Here the sample spans about 67,000 clones, roughly 90% being singletons. Sample: peripheral blood. These receptors were collected from a woman aged 55-70 years with acute or convalescent COVID-19.

The V and J genes are TRBV4-1 and TRBJ2-5; D is unresolved. Germline CDR1 is MGHRA and CDR2 is YSYEKL. CDR3 size: 16 residues. V lost 2 bases and J 1 base, leaving 14 bases between the germline ends. The CDR3 is CASSQTVVRIQETQYF. DNA of the CDR3: TGCGCCAGCAGCCAAACGGTCGTCAGGATCCAAGAGACCCAGTACTTC.

This clone is judged medium-sized. The chain joins TRBV6-2 or TRBV6-3 to TRBJ2-5, with D possibly matching TRBD2 (6 bases). The germline V gene has CDR1 MNHEY and CDR2 SVGEGT. This CDR3 is built from 15 residues. Trimming cost V 4 bases and J 0 bases, with 12 bases left between them. CDR3: CASSLLAENQETQYF. CDR3 coding DNA: TGTGCCAGCAGTTTACTAGCAGAAAACCAAGAGACCCAGTACTTC.

This clone was seen a single time. The chain recombines TRBV6-1 with TRBJ1-3, with a tentative D call TRBD1 (5 bases). Per the germline V gene, CDR1 is MNHNS and CDR2 is SASEGT. The CDR3 is made up of 14 amino acids. Trimming stripped 3 bases from V and 0 bases from J, with 6 bases between. The CDR3 loop is CASSDRDSGNTIYF. In DNA form, the CDR3 reads TGTGCCAGCAGTGACAGGGACTCTGGAAACACCATATATTTT.

The chain is built from TRBV28 and TRBJ2-5, with D tentatively TRBD1 (7 bases). Deletions cut 4 bases from V and 5 bases from J, with 23 bases between. CDR1 is MDHEN and CDR2 is SYDVKM in the germline V gene. There are 17 residues in the CDR3. CDR3 DNA sequence: TGTGCCAGCAGTTCCGGACCGACCAGGGGGACTTGGGAGACCCAGTACTTC. It codes for CASSSGPTRGTWETQYF.

V is TRBV6-6 and J is TRBJ2-2, with TRBD1 matching over 11 bases. V lost 5 bases, J lost 7 bases, and 9 bases stayed unmatched. CDR3 length: 16 amino acids. The germline V gene has CDR1 MNHNY and CDR2 SVGAGI (reference sequence). CDR3 DNA sequence: TGTGCCAGCAGTCCAACCGGGACAGGGGGAAGCGGGGAGCTGTTTTTT. Translating gives CASSPTGTGGSGELFF.

The rearrangement uses TRBV30 and TRBJ2-3; 8 bases match TRBD1. Germline CDR1 reads GTSNPN; CDR2 reads SVGIG (reference sequence). This CDR3 has 15 residues. Germline trimming cut 1 base from V and 3 bases from J; bases unmatched to any gene: 6. CDR3 in amino acids: CAWSATGAVTDTQYF. For the CDR3, the DNA is TGTGCCTGGAGTGCGACAGGGGCCGTAACAGATACGCAGTATTTT.

This chain links TRBV7-9 with TRBJ2-2, with 8 bases lining up with TRBD1. The length of the CDR3 is 15 residues. CDR1 and CDR2 from the germline V gene are SEHNR and FQNEAQ (reference sequence). Trimming cost V 6 bases and J 3 bases; bases outside gene matches: 6. DNA for the CDR3: TGTGCCAGCAGTAAACAGGGGGGATACACCGGGGAGCTGTTTTTT. Protein product: CASSKQGGYTGELFF.

This rearrangement joins TRBV9 to TRBJ2-1; D remains unclear. The V gene's germline CDR1 is SGDLS and CDR2 YYNGEE. The CDR3 contains 15 residues. Trimming shortened V by 0 bases and J by 8 bases, and 15 bases separated the two germline ends. DNA of the CDR3: TGTGCCAGCAGCGTAGTAACTACACACGGCGATGAGCAGTTCTTC. Residues: CASSVVTTHGDEQFF. The whole variable domain, filled in from reference TRBV9 and TRBJ2-1, reads DSGVTQTPKHLITATGQRVTLRCSPRSGDLSVYWYQQSLDQGLQFLIQYYNGEERAKGNILERFSAQQFPDLHSELNLSSLELGDSALYFCASSVVTTHGDEQFFGPGTRLTVL.

This chain uses TRBV5-1 with TRBJ1-3; 9 bases agree with TRBD1. Germline CDR1 is SGHRS and CDR2 is YFSETQ. Trimming at V came to 4 bases and at J to 2 bases, leaving 4 bases not matched to a gene. The CDR3 has 15 amino acids. CDR3 sequence: CASSAGTGTGNTIYF. CDR3 nucleotide sequence: TGCGCCAGCAGCGCCGGGACAGGGACTGGAAACACCATATATTTT.

The J gene is TRBJ1-6, the V gene TRBV5-4; 10 nucleotides agree with TRBD1. Trimming took 4 bases from V and 9 from J; bases not matched to a gene: 10. This CDR3 has 16 residues. From germline, CDR1 is SGHNT and CDR2 YYREEE (reference sequence). The CDR3 spells CASSDARTGGVSPLHF. The CDR3 bases are TGTGCCAGCAGCGACGCGCGGACAGGGGGTGTTTCACCCCTCCACTTT.

The CDR3 region is CASSSDRVLARTGELFF. CDR3 nucleotides: TGTGCCAGCAGCTCGGACAGAGTCCTAGCTAGGACCGGGGAGCTGTTTTTT. This sequence joins TRBV3-1 (or the pseudogene TRBV3-2) and TRBJ2-2; the D gene is possibly TRBD1 (6 bases). The CDR3 is 17 amino acids. Germline assignment: CDR1 LGHDT and CDR2 YNNKEL (reference sequence). The V gene lost 5 bases and the J gene lost 5 bases, with 21 bases spanning the gap.

The genes are TRBV27 and TRBJ1-1, with no clear D. From germline, CDR1 is MNHEY and CDR2 SMNVEV (reference sequence). Deletions cut 2 bases from V and 3 bases from J, with 7 bases between. The CDR3 totals 13 residues. In DNA, the CDR3 is TGTGCCAGCAGTTTACAGGCACACACTGAAGCTTTCTTT. Its protein is CASSLQAHTEAFF.

CDR3 protein: CASSLSLRVPGEAFF. CDR3 DNA: TGTGCCAGCAGTTTATCCCTGCGGGTACCTGGGGAAGCTTTCTTT. The rearrangement links TRBV27 to TRBJ1-1; the D is unclear. Germline CDR1 MNHEY, CDR2 SMNVEV (reference sequence). V lost 0 bases, J lost 8 bases, and 16 bases lay in between. CDR3 length: 15 amino acids.

V is TRBV5-4 and J is TRBJ1-2; 10 bases agree with TRBD1. J lost 5 bases, V lost 4 bases, and 14 bases had no gene match. Looked up from germline, CDR1 is SGHNT and CDR2 is YYREEE (reference sequence). CDR3 length: 17 residues. The CDR3 spells CASSAGTGVAGAYGYTF. The CDR3, as DNA: TGTGCCAGCAGCGCCGGGACAGGGGTGGCCGGGGCTTATGGCTACACCTTC.

V and J are TRBV7-8 and TRBJ1-1; perhaps TRBD1 as D (5 bases). V was clipped by 4 bases and J by 4 bases, with 13 bases between them. This CDR3 is built from 14 residues. Germline V gene sequence: CDR1 SGHVS, CDR2 FQNEAQ. CDR3 sequence reads: CASSYNRRGTEAFF. The CDR3 nucleotides read TGTGCCAGCAGCTACAACAGGAGGGGCACTGAAGCTTTCTTT.

The V gene is TRBV7-2, the J gene TRBJ1-5, with D possibly matching TRBD1 (6 bases). Per the germline V gene, CDR1 is SGHTA and CDR2 is FQGNSA. V lost 5 bases and J lost 15, with 17 bases in between. This CDR3 region has 12 residues. CDR3 protein: CASSRADSGRHF. CDR3 DNA: TGTGCCAGCAGCCGCGCGGACAGCGGCCGGCATTTT.

J is TRBJ1-3 and V is TRBV3-1 (or the pseudogene TRBV3-2); D might be TRBD1 (6 bases). This CDR3 is built from 16 residues. The V and J ends lost 3 bases and 2 bases respectively, with 14 bases between them. Germline values: CDR1 LGHDT, CDR2 YNNKEL (reference sequence). The CDR3 DNA follows: TGTGCCAGCAGCCAGGCACTCGCAGGGGCTGGAAACACCATATATTTT. Its protein product is CASSQALAGAGNTIYF.

The rearrangement links TRBV3-1 (or the pseudogene TRBV3-2) to TRBJ2-5; no clear D gene. Germline V CDR1 and CDR2: LGHDT, YNNKEL (reference sequence). This CDR3 region has 14 residues. Trimming took 1 base from V and 7 from J, leaving 13 bases between them. The CDR3 region is CASSQGRPTGTQYF. The CDR3 coding sequence is TGTGCCAGCAGCCAAGGTCGACCGACGGGGACCCAGTACTTC.

The chain has TRBV4-1 and TRBJ2-1; the D is unclear. The germline gives CDR1 MGHRA, CDR2 YSYEKL. This CDR3 comprises 15 residues. V dropped 0 bases and J dropped 4 bases, with 10 bases sitting between them. This CDR3 reads CASSQDSPTYNEQFF. CDR3 sequence (DNA): TGCGCCAGCAGCCAAGATTCGCCAACTTACAATGAGCAGTTCTTC.

V is TRBV5-6 and J is TRBJ2-1; 7 positions agree with TRBD2. Trimming at V came to 3 bases and at J to 0 bases, leaving 6 bases not matched to a gene. Germline-derived CDR1 and CDR2 are SGHDT and YYEEEE. The CDR3 length is 16 residues. The CDR3 coding sequence is TGTGCCAGCAGCTGGGGGACGGGGGGCTCCTACAATGAGCAGTTCTTC. It encodes CASSWGTGGSYNEQFF.

The rearrangement uses TRBV7-8 and TRBJ1-2, with 9 bases that match TRBD1. This CDR3 contains 15 residues. Germline loops: CDR1 SGHVS, CDR2 FQNEAQ. Trimming removed 1 base from V and 2 bases from J; junction bases left unmatched: 2. This CDR3 reads CASSLVGQGNYGYTF. For the CDR3, the DNA is TGTGCCAGCAGCTTAGTTGGACAGGGGAACTATGGCTACACCTTC.

The chain combines TRBV2 with TRBJ2-7; D is ambiguous. The CDR3 spans 11 residues. Per germline, CDR1 SNHLY and CDR2 FYNNEI. V lost 6 bases, J lost 6 bases, and 9 bases lay in between. The CDR3 DNA sequence: TGTGCCAGCAGGATAGTATCCGAGCAGTACGTC. This sequence encodes CASRIVSEQYV.

With respect to this clone: One junction end does not reproduce the germline sequence, and a read error may be involved. The chain employs TRBV5-4 and TRBJ2-4, with D perhaps TRBD2 (6 bases). CDR1 and CDR2 (germline): SGHNT, YYREEE (reference sequence). The CDR3 is 16 amino acids. CDR3 bases: TGTGCCAGCAGCTTGGGGGGGACTCTAGCCGAAAACATTCAGTACTTC. The encoded protein is CASSLGGTLAENIQYF. The variable domain in full, with the rest retrieved from reference TRBV5-4 and TRBJ2-4, is ETGVTQSPTHLIKTRGQQVTLRCSSQSGHNTVSWYQQALGQGPQFIFQYYREEENGRGNFPPRFSGLQFPNYSSELNVNALELDDSALYLCASSLGGTLAENIQYFGAGTRLSVL.

The chain employs TRBV4-3 and TRBJ2-7; 8 bases line up with TRBD1. Germline V gene lookup returns CDR1 LGHNA and CDR2 YSLEER. The CDR3 is made up of 17 amino acids. The trim removed 4 bases at V and 2 bases at J, leaving 13 bases unmatched. The CDR3 DNA sequence: TGCGCCAGCAGCCTCAGGAGGGACAGGTACCTCACCTACGAGCAGTACGTC. Amino acid sequence: CASSLRRDRYLTYEQYV.

The chain recombines TRBV27 with TRBJ2-5; the D gene is possibly TRBD1 (6 bases). Per germline, CDR1 MNHEY and CDR2 SMNVEV (reference sequence). The CDR3 consists of 15 residues. The ends were cut back, 3 bases at V and 4 bases at J, with 15 bases in the middle. The CDR3, as DNA: TGTGCCAGCAGTTTCTCCGGACAGATACCAGAGACCCAGTACTTC. Translated, it gives CASSFSGQIPETQYF.

This chain connects TRBV9 to TRBJ2-2; D is unclear. Trimming took 2 bases from V and 0 from J, leaving 11 bases between them. Germline CDR1 is SGDLS and CDR2 is YYNGEE. There are 16 residues in the CDR3. This CDR3 is CASSVRRMSNTGELFF. CDR3 DNA sequence: TGTGCCAGCAGCGTGCGTAGAATGTCGAACACCGGGGAGCTGTTTTTT.